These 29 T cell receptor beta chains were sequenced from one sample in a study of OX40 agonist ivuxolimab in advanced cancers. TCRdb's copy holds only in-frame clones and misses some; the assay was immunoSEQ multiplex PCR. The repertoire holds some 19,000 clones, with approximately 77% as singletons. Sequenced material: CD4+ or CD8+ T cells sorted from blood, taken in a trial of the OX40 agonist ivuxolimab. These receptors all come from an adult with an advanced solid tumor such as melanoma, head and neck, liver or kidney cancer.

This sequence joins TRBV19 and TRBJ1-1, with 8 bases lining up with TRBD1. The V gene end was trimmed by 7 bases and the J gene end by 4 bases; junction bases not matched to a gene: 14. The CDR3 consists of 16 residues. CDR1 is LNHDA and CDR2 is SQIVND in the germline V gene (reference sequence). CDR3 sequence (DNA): TGTGCCAGTACCCTAGGGGGCGGCAGGGGGCTCACTGAAGCTTTCTTT. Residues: CASTLGGGRGLTEAFF.

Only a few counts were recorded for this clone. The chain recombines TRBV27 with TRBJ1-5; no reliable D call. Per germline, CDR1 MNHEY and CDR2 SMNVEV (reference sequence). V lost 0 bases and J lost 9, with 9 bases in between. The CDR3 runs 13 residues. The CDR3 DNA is TGTGCCAGCAGTTTATCCCTCCTGGGGCCCCAGCATTTT. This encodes CASSLSLLGPQHF.

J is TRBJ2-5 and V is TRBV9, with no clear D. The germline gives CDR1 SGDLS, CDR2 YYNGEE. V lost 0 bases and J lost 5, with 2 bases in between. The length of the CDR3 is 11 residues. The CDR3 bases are TGTGCCAGCAGCGTAGAGGAGACCCAGTACTTC. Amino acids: CASSVEETQYF.

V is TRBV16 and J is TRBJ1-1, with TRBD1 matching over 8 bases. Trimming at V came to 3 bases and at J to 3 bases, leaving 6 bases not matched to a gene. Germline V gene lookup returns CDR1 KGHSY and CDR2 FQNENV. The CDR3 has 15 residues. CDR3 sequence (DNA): TGTGCCAGCAGCCATTTGAACAGGGGGGACACTGAAGCTTTCTTT. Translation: CASSHLNRGDTEAFF.

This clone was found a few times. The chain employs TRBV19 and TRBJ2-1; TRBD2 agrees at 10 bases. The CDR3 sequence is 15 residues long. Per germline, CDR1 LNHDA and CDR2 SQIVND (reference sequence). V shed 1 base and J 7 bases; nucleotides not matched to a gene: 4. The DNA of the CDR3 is TGTGCCAGTAGTATAGGCCTAGCGGGAGAGAATGAGCAGTTCTTC. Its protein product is CASSIGLAGENEQFF. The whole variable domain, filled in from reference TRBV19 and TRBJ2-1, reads DGGITQSPKYLFRKEGQNVTLSCEQNLNHDAMYWYRQDPGQGLRLIYYSQIVNDFQKGDIAEGYSVSREKKESFPLTVTSAQKNPTAFYLCASSIGLAGENEQFFGPGTRLTVL.

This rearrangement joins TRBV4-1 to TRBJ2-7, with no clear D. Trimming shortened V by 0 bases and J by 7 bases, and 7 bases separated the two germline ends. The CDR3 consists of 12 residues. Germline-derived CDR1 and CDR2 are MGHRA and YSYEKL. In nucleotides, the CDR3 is TGCGCCAGCAGCCAAGATTTGGGTGAGCAGTACTTC. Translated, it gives CASSQDLGEQYF.

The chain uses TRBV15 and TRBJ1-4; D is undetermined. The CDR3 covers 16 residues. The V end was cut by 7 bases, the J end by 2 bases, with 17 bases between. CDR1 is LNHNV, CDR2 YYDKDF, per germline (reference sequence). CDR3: CATKTQVGNTNEKLFF. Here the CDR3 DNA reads TGTGCCACCAAGACGCAAGTTGGAAACACTAATGAAAAACTGTTTTTT.

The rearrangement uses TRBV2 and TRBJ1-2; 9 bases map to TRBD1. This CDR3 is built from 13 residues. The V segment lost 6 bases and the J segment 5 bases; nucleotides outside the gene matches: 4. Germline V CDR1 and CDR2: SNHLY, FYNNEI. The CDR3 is CASRGQGWYGYTF. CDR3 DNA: TGTGCCAGCAGGGGACAGGGTTGGTATGGCTACACCTTC.

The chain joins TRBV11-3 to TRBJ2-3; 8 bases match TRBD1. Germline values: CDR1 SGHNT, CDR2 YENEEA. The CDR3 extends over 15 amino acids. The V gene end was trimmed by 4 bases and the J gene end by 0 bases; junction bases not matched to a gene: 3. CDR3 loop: CASSSTGASTDTQYF. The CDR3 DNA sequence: TGTGCCAGCAGCTCGACAGGGGCCAGCACAGATACGCAGTATTTT.

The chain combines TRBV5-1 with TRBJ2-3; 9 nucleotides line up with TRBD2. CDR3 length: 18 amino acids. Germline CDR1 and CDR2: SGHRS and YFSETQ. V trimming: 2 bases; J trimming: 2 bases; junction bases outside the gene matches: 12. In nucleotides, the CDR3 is TGCGCCAGCAGCTTATCAGGTTACAGCGGGGGGTACACAGATACGCAGTATTTT. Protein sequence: CASSLSGYSGGYTDTQYF.

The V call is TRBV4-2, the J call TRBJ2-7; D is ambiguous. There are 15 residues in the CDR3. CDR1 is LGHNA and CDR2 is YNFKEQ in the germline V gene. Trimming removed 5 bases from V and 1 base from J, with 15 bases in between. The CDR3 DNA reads TGTGCCAGCAGCGTTGGTCGTGGCAATTCCTACGAGCAGTACTTC. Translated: CASSVGRGNSYEQYF.

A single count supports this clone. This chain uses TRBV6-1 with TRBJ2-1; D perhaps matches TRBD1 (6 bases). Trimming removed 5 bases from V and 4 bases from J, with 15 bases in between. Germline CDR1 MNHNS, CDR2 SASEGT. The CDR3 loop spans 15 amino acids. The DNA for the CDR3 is TGTGCCAGCAGTTTGGTGGGGGCATTGTACAATGAGCAGTTCTTC. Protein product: CASSLVGALYNEQFF.

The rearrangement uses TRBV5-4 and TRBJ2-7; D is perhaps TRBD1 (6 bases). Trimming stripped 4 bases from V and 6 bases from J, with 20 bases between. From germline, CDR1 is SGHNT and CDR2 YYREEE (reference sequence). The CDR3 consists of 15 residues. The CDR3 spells CASSHELSGTPEQYF. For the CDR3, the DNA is TGTGCCAGCAGCCACGAACTATCCGGGACACCCGAGCAGTACTTC.

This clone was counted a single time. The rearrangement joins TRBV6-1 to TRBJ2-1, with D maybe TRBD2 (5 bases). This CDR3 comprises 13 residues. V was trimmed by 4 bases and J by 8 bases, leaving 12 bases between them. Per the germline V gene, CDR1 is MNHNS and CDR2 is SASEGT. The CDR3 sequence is CASSAWTRDEQFF. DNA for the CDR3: TGTGCCAGCAGTGCCTGGACTCGGGATGAGCAGTTCTTC.

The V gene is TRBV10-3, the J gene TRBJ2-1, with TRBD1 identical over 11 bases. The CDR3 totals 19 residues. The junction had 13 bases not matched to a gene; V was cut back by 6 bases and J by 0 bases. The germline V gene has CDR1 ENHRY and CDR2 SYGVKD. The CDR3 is CAIRGAGQGALSSYNEQFF. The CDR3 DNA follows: TGTGCCATCAGGGGGGCCGGACAGGGGGCGTTGAGCTCCTACAATGAGCAGTTCTTC.

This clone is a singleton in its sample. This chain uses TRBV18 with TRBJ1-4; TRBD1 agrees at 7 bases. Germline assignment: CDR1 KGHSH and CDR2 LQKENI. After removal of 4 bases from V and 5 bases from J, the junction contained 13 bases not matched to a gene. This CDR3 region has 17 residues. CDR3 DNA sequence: TGTGCCAGCTCACGTCTTTTCGGGACAGATTCAAATGAAAAACTGTTTTTT. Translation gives CASSRLFGTDSNEKLFF.

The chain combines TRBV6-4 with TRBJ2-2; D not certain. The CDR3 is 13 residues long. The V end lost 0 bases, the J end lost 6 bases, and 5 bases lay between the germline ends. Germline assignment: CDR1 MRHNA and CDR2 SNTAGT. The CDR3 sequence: CASSDSSSGELFF. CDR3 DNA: TGTGCCAGCAGTGACTCTAGCTCCGGGGAGCTGTTTTTT.

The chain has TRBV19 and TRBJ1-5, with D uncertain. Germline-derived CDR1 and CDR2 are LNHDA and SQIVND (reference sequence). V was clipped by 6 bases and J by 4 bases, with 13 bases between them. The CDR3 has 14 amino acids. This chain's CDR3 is CASSTEVGNQPQHF. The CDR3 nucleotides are TGTGCCAGTAGCACGGAAGTTGGAAATCAGCCCCAGCATTTT.

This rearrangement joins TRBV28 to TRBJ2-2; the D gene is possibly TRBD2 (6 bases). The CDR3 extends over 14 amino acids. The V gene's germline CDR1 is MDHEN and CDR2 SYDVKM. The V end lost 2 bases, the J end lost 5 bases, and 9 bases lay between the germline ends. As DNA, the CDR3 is TGTGCCAGCAGTTTAGTTCGGGGGACCGGGGAGCTGTTTTTT. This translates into CASSLVRGTGELFF.

DNA of the CDR3: TGTGCCAGCAGCTTGTCGGGGAGAATGAACACTGAAGCTTTCTTT. The encoded protein is CASSLSGRMNTEAFF. The chain links TRBV5-5 to TRBJ1-1, with no clear D. Trimming took 1 base from V and 0 from J, leaving 10 bases between them. CDR3 length: 15 residues. CDR1 and CDR2 (germline): SGHKS, YYEKEE (reference sequence).

The CDR3 here is CASSLEGGLYEQYF. The CDR3 DNA follows: TGTGCCAGCAGCTTGGAGGGTGGGCTCTACGAGCAGTACTTC. The rearrangement joins TRBV5-4 to TRBJ2-7; D is undetermined. The V and J ends lost 0 bases and 3 bases respectively, with 10 bases between them. The germline gives CDR1 SGHNT, CDR2 YYREEE (reference sequence). The CDR3 covers 14 residues.

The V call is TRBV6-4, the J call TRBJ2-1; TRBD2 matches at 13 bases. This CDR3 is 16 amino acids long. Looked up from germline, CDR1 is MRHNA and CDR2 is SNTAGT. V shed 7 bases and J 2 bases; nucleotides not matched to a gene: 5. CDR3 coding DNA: TGTGCCAGCAAATTACTAGCGGGAGGGCCCTACAATGAGCAGTTCTTC. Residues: CASKLLAGGPYNEQFF.

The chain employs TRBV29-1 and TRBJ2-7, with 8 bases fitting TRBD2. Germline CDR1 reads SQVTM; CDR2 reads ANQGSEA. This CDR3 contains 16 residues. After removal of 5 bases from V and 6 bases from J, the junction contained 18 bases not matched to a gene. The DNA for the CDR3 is TGCAGCGTTACGGGAATAGCGGGACGTCCTTTCGCCGAGCAGTACTTC. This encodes CSVTGIAGRPFAEQYF.

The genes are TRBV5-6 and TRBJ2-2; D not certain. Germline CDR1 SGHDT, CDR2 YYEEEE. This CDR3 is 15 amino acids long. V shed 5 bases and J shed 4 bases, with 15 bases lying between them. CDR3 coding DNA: TGTGCCAGCAGTCCGCAGTGGCGAGGCACCGGGGAGCTGTTTTTT. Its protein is CASSPQWRGTGELFF.

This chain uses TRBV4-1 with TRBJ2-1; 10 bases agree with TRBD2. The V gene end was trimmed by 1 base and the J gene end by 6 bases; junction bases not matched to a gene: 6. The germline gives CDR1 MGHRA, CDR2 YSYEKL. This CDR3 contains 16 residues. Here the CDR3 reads CASSQGGLAGVNEQFF. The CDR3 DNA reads TGCGCCAGCAGCCAAGGAGGGCTAGCGGGAGTCAATGAGCAGTTCTTC.

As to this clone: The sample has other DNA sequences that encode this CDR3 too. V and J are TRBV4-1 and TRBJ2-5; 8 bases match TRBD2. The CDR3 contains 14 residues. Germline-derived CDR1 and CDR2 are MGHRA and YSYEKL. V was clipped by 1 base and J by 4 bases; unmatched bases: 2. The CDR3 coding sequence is TGCGCCAGCAGCCAAGGTCTAGCGGGAGAGACCCAGTACTTC. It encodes CASSQGLAGETQYF.

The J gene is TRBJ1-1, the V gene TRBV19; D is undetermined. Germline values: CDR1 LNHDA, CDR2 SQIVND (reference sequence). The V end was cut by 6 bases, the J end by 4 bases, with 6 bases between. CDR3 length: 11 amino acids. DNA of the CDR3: TGTGCCAGTAGCTCCGCCACTGAAGCTTTCTTT. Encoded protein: CASSSATEAFF.

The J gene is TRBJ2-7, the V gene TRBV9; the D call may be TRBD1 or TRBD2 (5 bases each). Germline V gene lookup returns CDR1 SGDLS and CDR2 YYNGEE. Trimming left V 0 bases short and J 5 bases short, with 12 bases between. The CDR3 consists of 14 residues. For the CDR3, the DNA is TGTGCCAGCAGCGTAGGGGGGTTTGGGAACGAGCAGTACTTC. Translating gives CASSVGGFGNEQYF.

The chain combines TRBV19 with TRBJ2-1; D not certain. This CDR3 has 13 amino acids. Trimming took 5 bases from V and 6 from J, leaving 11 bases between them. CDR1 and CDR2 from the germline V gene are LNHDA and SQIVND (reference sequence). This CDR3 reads CASSPFLFNEQFF. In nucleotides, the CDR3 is TGTGCCAGTAGTCCATTCTTATTCAATGAGCAGTTCTTC.